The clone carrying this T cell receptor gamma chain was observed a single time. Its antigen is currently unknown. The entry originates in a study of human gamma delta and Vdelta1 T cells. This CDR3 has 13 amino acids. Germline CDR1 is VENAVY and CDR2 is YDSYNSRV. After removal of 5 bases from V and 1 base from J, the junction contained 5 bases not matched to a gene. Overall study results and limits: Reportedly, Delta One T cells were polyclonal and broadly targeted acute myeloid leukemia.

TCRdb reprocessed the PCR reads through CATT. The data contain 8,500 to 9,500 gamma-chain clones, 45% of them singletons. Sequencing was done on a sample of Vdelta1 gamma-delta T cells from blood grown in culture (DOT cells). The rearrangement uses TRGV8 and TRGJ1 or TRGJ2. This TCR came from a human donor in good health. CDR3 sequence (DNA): TGTGCCACCTGGGCCAGAAATTATTATAAGAAACTCTTT. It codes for CATWARNYYKKLF.